The rows below give T cell receptor beta chains drawn from one sample of a study of blood T cell repertoires in COVID-19. Repertoires were generated with immunoSEQ multiplex PCR, while TCRdb's copy carries only in-frame clones and drops some. The sample lists some 430,000 clones, less than 95% occurring once. The sequencing input was PBMCs or T cells enriched from blood (not recorded which). The source is a man between 18 and 29 years old who had recovered from COVID-19. The CDR3 runs from the conserved cysteine through the conserved F or W. A D gene is named only where the DNA matches it firmly. Size values are once, few and many counts, or a class for expanded clones, and some rows have none.

NA	NA	TRBJ1-1	TRBV12-5	TGTGCTAGTGGTTTGTCAGGGGCGGGCACTGAAGCTTTCTTT	CASGLSGAGTEAFF
NA	NA	TRBJ2-5	TRBV2	TGTGCCAGCAGTGCATACAGGCTCGGGCATGAAGAGACCCAGTACTTC	CASSAYRLGHEETQYF
NA	TRBD1	TRBJ2-1	TRBV29-1	TGCAGCGTTGAAGACTGGACAGGAGTCAATGAGCAGTTCTTC	CSVEDWTGVNEQFF
NA	TRBD2	TRBJ2-7	TRBV27	TGTGCCAGCAGCCGCGTACTAGCGGGAGGGCCGGGCGAGCAGTACTTC	CASSRVLAGGPGEQYF
NA	TRBD1	TRBJ1-2	TRBV5-4	TGTGCCAGCAGCCAAACCGACAGGGGCAGAAACTATGGCTACACCTTC	CASSQTDRGRNYGYTF
NA	NA	TRBJ2-7	TRBV27	TGTGCCAGCAGTTTATCCGGGGAACTCTACGAGCAGTACTTC	CASSLSGELYEQYF
NA	TRBD1	TRBJ2-1	TRBV27	TGTGCCAGCAGTTTCGACAGGGGCTCCTACAATGAGCAGTTCTTC	CASSFDRGSYNEQFF
NA	NA	TRBJ1-1	TRBV9	TGTGCCAGCAGCGTAGCAGGGGCTTTGGGCACTGAAGCTTTCTTT	CASSVAGALGTEAFF
few	NA	TRBJ1-4	TRBV5-1	TGCGCCAGCAGCTTGCTAGGGGTTGGGGTAACTAATGAAAAACTGTTTTTT	CASSLLGVGVTNEKLFF
NA	NA	TRBJ1-2	TRBV5-4	TGTGCCAGCAGCCCCGACAGGAGCTATGGCTACACCTTC	CASSPDRSYGYTF
NA	NA	TRBJ1-1	TRBV5-4	TGTGCCAGCAGCTTGGCAGGAGGTCAGGAAGCTTTCTTT	CASSLAGGQEAFF
NA	NA	TRBJ2-1	TRBV11-2	TGTGCCAGCAGCTTAGTTAGCGACTACAATGAGCAGTTCTTC	CASSLVSDYNEQFF
once	TRBD2	TRBJ2-7	TRBV7-9	TGTGCCAGCACTCCGGTGGAGGGCGGGAGCCCTTCCTACGAGCAGTACTTC	CASTPVEGGSPSYEQYF
NA	NA	TRBJ1-5	TRBV30	TGTGCCTGGAGTGTACGGGGGGACCTCAATCAGCCCCAGCATTTT	CAWSVRGDLNQPQHF
NA	NA	TRBJ2-7	TRBV19	TGTGCCAGTAGTTCCCTTTCTCCGGGAGCCTACGAGCAGTACTTC	CASSSLSPGAYEQYF
once	TRBD2	TRBJ2-3	TRBV27	TGTGCCAGCAGTTACATAGCGGGGCGCACAGATACGCAGTATTTT	CASSYIAGRTDTQYF
NA	TRBD1	TRBJ2-3	TRBV27	TGTGCCAGCAGGCAACAGGGGTGGATAGATACGCAGTATTTT	CASRQQGWIDTQYF
NA	NA	TRBJ2-3	TRBV18	TGTGCCAGCTCGCGAGACCGAAGCGATGCAGATACGCAGTATTTT	CASSRDRSDADTQYF
few	NA	TRBJ2-2	TRBV7-9	TGTGCCAGCAGCCTAGATTGGGGGGACACCGGGGAGCTGTTTTTT	CASSLDWGDTGELFF
NA	NA	TRBJ2-1	TRBV11-2	TGTGCCAGCAGCTTATCAGCGTCATACAATGAGCAGTTCTTC	CASSLSASYNEQFF
NA	TRBD1	TRBJ2-3	TRBV9	TGTGCCAGCAGCGCCCTGGACAGGGTGGCGGATACGCAGTATTTT	CASSALDRVADTQYF
NA	TRBD1	TRBJ1-4	TRBV3-1/TRBV3-2	TGTGCCAGCAGCCGCAGACAGGGTGGTGAAAAACTGTTTTTT	CASSRRQGGEKLFF
NA	TRBD1	TRBJ1-5	TRBV30	TGTGCCTGGCGGACAGGAGAAAATCAGCCCCAGCATTTT	CAWRTGENQPQHF
NA	NA	TRBJ2-5	TRBV12-3/TRBV12-4	TGTGCCAGCAGTTCTGGGGCTTTCGAGACCCAGTACTTC	CASSSGAFETQYF
NA	NA	TRBJ1-6	TRBV18	TGTGCCAGCTGGCCGGGTCCATCCTATAATTCACCCCTCCACTTT	CASWPGPSYNSPLHF
once	TRBD1	TRBJ1-2	TRBV2	TGTGCCAGCAGACCAGGGGGCGTTAGTGGCTACACCTTC	CASRPGGVSGYTF
NA	TRBD2	TRBJ2-5	TRBV29-1	TGCAGCGTTGAAGATCTAGCGGGCCAGTACTTC	CSVEDLAGQYF
NA	NA	TRBJ1-5	TRBV11-2	TGTGCCAGCAGCTCCACGACAGGACGACAGCCCCAGCATTTT	CASSSTTGRQPQHF
NA	NA	TRBJ2-5	TRBV19	TGTGCCAGTAGTTTCAGGGGTGAACCTCAAGAGACCCAGTACTTC	CASSFRGEPQETQYF
NA	NA	TRBJ2-7	TRBV28	TGTGCCAGCACCCCATCAGGGAAAAACTCCTACGAGCAGTACTTC	CASTPSGKNSYEQYF
once	TRBD1	TRBJ1-6	TRBV11-2	TGTGCCAGCAGCTTTTCGCAGGGGGCAGGGTCACCCCTCCACTTT	CASSFSQGAGSPLHF
NA	NA	TRBJ2-1	TRBV30	TGTGCCTGGAGTGAATGGGTGGAGTCCTTTTACAATGAGCAGTTCTTC	CAWSEWVESFYNEQFF
NA	NA	TRBJ1-1	TRBV9	TGTGCCAGCAACGGGGGGTCAGGCCCGAACACTGAAGCTTTCTTT	CASNGGSGPNTEAFF
NA	TRBD1	TRBJ1-1	TRBV6-5	TGTGCCAGCAGTTACATCAGGACAGGGGGCACTGAAGCTTTCTTT	CASSYIRTGGTEAFF
NA	TRBD1	TRBJ1-2	TRBV9	TGTGCCAGCAGCGGATCTGTAAGACAGGGATTCGGCTATGGCTACACCTTC	CASSGSVRQGFGYGYTF
once	NA	TRBJ1-6	TRBV7-2	TGTGCCAGCAGCTTCGGGTCGAGGAATTCACCCCTCCACTTT	CASSFGSRNSPLHF
NA	NA	TRBJ1-1	TRBV10-2	TGCGCCAGCATGACAGGGAACACTGAAGCTTTCTTT	CASMTGNTEAFF
NA	TRBD2	TRBJ2-3	TRBV9	TGTGCCAGCAGCGTAGGGGCTAGCGGGAGAACAGATACGCAGTATTTT	CASSVGASGRTDTQYF
NA	NA	TRBJ1-6	TRBV7-2	TGTGCCAGCAGCTTAGTGGGTGCAGGGAGGATCCATTCACCCCTCCACTTT	CASSLVGAGRIHSPLHF
NA	TRBD2	TRBJ2-5	TRBV11-1	TGTGCCAGCAGCCCACGGGAGGCAGTTCAAGAGACCCAGTACTTC	CASSPREAVQETQYF
NA	NA	TRBJ1-1	TRBV21-1	TGTGCCAGCAGCAAATATCCCCCCGCTGGCGGCACTGAAGCTTTCTTT	CASSKYPPAGGTEAFF